The 13 T cell receptor beta chains below all came from one sample that was sequenced in a study of blood T cell repertoires in COVID-19. Assay used: immunoSEQ multiplex PCR; TCRdb lists only in-frame clones, some missing. Here the sample spans about 340,000 clones, about 86% being singletons. Input material: PBMCs or T cells enriched from blood (not recorded which). The origin of the receptors is a woman aged 40 to 50 with acute COVID-19.

CDR3 nucleotide sequence: TGTGCCAGCAGCTCTCTAGACAGGGGGCGGCCTGAAGCTTTCTTT. Protein sequence: CASSSLDRGRPEAFF. The rearrangement uses TRBV7-2 and TRBJ1-1; 10 bases map to TRBD1. Germline CDR1 and CDR2: SGHTA and FQGNSA. CDR3 length: 15 residues. V lost 4 bases and J lost 6; bases outside the gene matches: 8.

The CDR3 reads CASSSNSGANVLTF. CDR3 DNA: TGCGCCAGCAGTTCAAACTCTGGGGCCAACGTCCTGACTTTC. The chain carries TRBV5-1 and TRBJ2-6; D call uncertain. Trimming cost V 5 bases and J 0 bases, with 6 bases left between them. The CDR3 consists of 14 residues. Germline V CDR1 and CDR2: SGHRS, YFSETQ.

V usage is TRBV28 and J usage is TRBJ2-2; 8 bases are a match to TRBD2. J gave up 6 bases and V 6 bases, and 3 bases lay outside the gene matches. This CDR3 spans 13 amino acids. In germline, CDR1 is MDHEN, CDR2 SYDVKM. The CDR3 sequence is CASSGRVAGELFF. The CDR3 bases are TGTGCCAGCAGCGGGAGGGTCGCCGGGGAGCTGTTTTTT.

The V call is TRBV7-9, the J call TRBJ2-7; TRBD2 aligns across 8 bases. Per germline, CDR1 SEHNR and CDR2 FQNEAQ (reference sequence). The CDR3 consists of 15 residues. Trimming took 6 bases from V and 5 from J; bases not matched to a gene: 12. The DNA for the CDR3 is TGTGCCAGCAGTCCCCCCGCGGGAGGAGGAAACGAGCAGTACTTC. This translates into CASSPPAGGGNEQYF.

This clone was counted a single time. The rearrangement uses TRBV7-9 and TRBJ1-2, with D possibly TRBD1 on 5 matching bases. The CDR3 runs 13 residues. Per germline, CDR1 SEHNR and CDR2 FQNEAQ (reference sequence). Trimming shortened V by 5 bases and J by 8 bases, and 15 bases separated the two germline ends. The CDR3 sequence: CASSAKGYEGYTF. The CDR3 region has the DNA TGTGCCAGCAGCGCCAAGGGGTATGAGGGCTACACCTTC.

The rearrangement links TRBV5-6 to TRBJ2-4; a possible D gene is TRBD2 (7 bases). The CDR3 sequence is 17 residues long. CDR1 and CDR2 (germline): SGHDT, YYEEEE. V gave up 6 bases and J gave up 6 bases, with 25 bases separating them. The CDR3 is CASNQLGGGRATNIQYF. CDR3 coding DNA: TGTGCCAGCAACCAACTGGGAGGGGGGCGAGCGACAAACATTCAGTACTTC.

The V call is TRBV6-5, the J call TRBJ1-6; D is unresolved. The V gene lost 10 bases and the J gene lost 0 bases, with 10 bases spanning the gap. This CDR3 has 14 residues. Germline CDR1 and CDR2: MNHEY and SVGAGI. The CDR3 loop is CAIRSSSYNSPLHF. The CDR3 DNA sequence: TGTGCCATCCGGAGCAGCTCCTATAATTCACCCCTCCACTTT.

The V call is TRBV6-5, the J call TRBJ2-7; TRBD1 matches at 7 bases. Trimming removed 5 bases from V and 3 bases from J; junction bases left unmatched: 7. Germline V gene sequence: CDR1 MNHEY, CDR2 SVGAGI. The CDR3 consists of 14 residues. CDR3 amino acids: CASSQGQSFYEQYF. The CDR3, as DNA: TGTGCCAGCAGTCAGGGACAGTCGTTCTACGAGCAGTACTTC.

This clone was counted only a few times. The chain joins TRBV5-6 to TRBJ2-2; D gene uncertain. Trimming took off 4 bases at V and 6 bases at J, with 7 bases between the two ends. Germline values: CDR1 SGHDT, CDR2 YYEEEE. The CDR3 covers 12 residues. CDR3 region: CASSTTSGELFF. The CDR3 DNA is TGTGCCAGCAGCACTACCTCCGGGGAGCTGTTTTTT.

The chain recombines TRBV9 with TRBJ2-2; weak D call: TRBD2 (6 bases). Trimming took off 4 bases at V and 1 base at J, with 11 bases between the two ends. CDR1 is SGDLS, CDR2 YYNGEE, per germline. This CDR3 spans 15 amino acids. The CDR3 loop reads CASSPGTLNTGELFF. Here the CDR3 DNA reads TGTGCCAGCAGCCCCGGGACTTTGAACACCGGGGAGCTGTTTTTT. The whole variable domain, remainder taken from reference TRBV9 and TRBJ2-2, is DSGVTQTPKHLITATGQRVTLRCSPRSGDLSVYWYQQSLDQGLQFLIQYYNGEERAKGNILERFSAQQFPDLHSELNLSSLELGDSALYFCASSPGTLNTGELFFGEGSRLTVL.

This clone was counted a single time. This rearrangement joins TRBV7-3 to TRBJ2-5; 8 bases line up with TRBD2. This CDR3 has 15 amino acids. V trimming: 5 bases; J trimming: 6 bases; junction bases outside the gene matches: 11. CDR1 and CDR2 from the germline V gene are SGHTA and FQGTGA. The CDR3 here is CASSTHPGLEQTQYF. CDR3 in DNA: TGTGCCAGCAGCACACACCCGGGACTAGAACAGACCCAGTACTTC. Combining the CDR3 with reference TRBV7-3 and TRBJ2-5 gives the whole variable domain GAGVSQTPSNKVTEKGKYVELRCDPISGHTALYWYRQSLGQGPEFLIYFQGTGAADDSGLPNDRFFAVRPEGSVSTLKIQRTERGDSAVYLCASSTHPGLEQTQYFGPGTRLLVL.

This clone has a single count. This chain joins TRBV6-2 or TRBV6-3 and TRBJ1-5, with a possible D match to TRBD1 (5 bases). V shed 5 bases and J shed 7 bases, with 15 bases lying between them. Germline V gene data show CDR1 as MNHEY and CDR2 as SVGEGT. The CDR3 totals 14 residues. The CDR3 spells CASSPIGGRQPQHF. DNA of the CDR3: TGTGCCAGCAGTCCCATCGGGGGTCGACAGCCCCAGCATTTT.

This sequence joins TRBV6-5 and TRBJ1-2; possibly TRBD1 for D (5 bases). The ends were cut back, 5 bases at V and 4 bases at J, with 17 bases in the middle. This CDR3 has 15 residues. Germline CDR1 is MNHEY and CDR2 is SVGAGI. CDR3 loop: CASSQMGRGSYGYTF. DNA for the CDR3: TGTGCCAGCAGTCAAATGGGGAGGGGCTCCTATGGCTACACCTTC.